One T cell receptor beta chain is described in this entry. The data originate from a study of T cells after somatic rescue of genetic block. Losses at the gene ends were 3 bases for V and 2 bases for J; bases not matched to a gene: 12. The germline V gene has CDR1 SQVTM and CDR2 ANQGSEA. The CDR3 runs to 17 residues. Clones were read by immunoSEQ multiplex PCR, and TCRdb kept only the in-frame ones, dropping some. The sample contains 100,000 to 120,000 clones, just over 90% of which appear only once. The rearrangement uses TRBV29-1 and TRBJ2-3; 9 bases are shared with TRBD2. The sequence came from a woman younger than 35. Material for sequencing was peripheral blood mononuclear cells (PBMCs). CDR3 sequence: CSVDPRLAGDLTDTQYF. The CDR3, as DNA: TGCAGCGTTGACCCAAGGTTAGCGGGGGACCTCACAGATACGCAGTATTTT.